What follows describes a single TCR beta chain. Its target is not known. The beta constant-region primer was an equimolar mix of two oligonucleotides covering TRBC1 and TRBC2. The ligated cDNA underwent four PCR rounds using SP2 and nested alpha and beta constant-region primers. The cDNA 3' end received a ligated single-stranded oligonucleotide carrying the SP2 primer and a 12-nucleotide UMI. A single record per CDR3 protein comes from TCRdb applying MiXCR to the UMI-ligation and nested PCR reads. The table includes 95,000 to 150,000 distinct CDR3 sequences, 36% detected once. This sample is drawn from a study of naive and memory T cell subsets. General study results and limits: Over 85% of naive TCR sequences appeared only once, unlike memory subsets.

J was trimmed by 4 bases and V by 2 bases; bases with no gene match: 2. Germline loops: CDR1 MNHEY, CDR2 SVGEGT. The CDR3 runs to 14 residues. The receptor was isolated from a human donor in good health. Sequencing input: central memory CD4+ T cells from blood. This chain connects TRBV6-2 or TRBV6-3 to TRBJ2-1; 7 bases line up with TRBD2. CDR3 bases: TGTGCCAGCAGTTACGGGCGGGGGTACAATGAGCAGTTCTTC. As protein: CASSYGRGYNEQFF.